This record looks at one T cell receptor (beta chain) sequence and its context. What it binds is unknown. V was trimmed by 6 bases and J by 2 bases, leaving 5 bases between them. This CDR3 spans 12 amino acids. Germline values: CDR1 MDHEN, CDR2 SYDVKM. Sequenced by immunoSEQ multiplex PCR; TCRdb stores in-frame clones only, minus some. Of around 140,000 clones listed, about 89% were seen once; the top ten hold approximately 5.1%. The source of the sample is a study of T cell responses to AZD1222 COVID-19 vaccine. About the study: Samples with a second dose at about 4 or about 12 weeks were pooled together. General study results and limits: Vaccine-related CD4 TCRs covered spike, predominating at 160-218 and 743-854.

The source material was peripheral blood, sampled on day 0 of AZD1222 vaccination. This chain joins TRBV28 and TRBJ2-1; no clear D. This clonotype originated in an adult in good health. The CDR3, as DNA: TGTGCCAGCAGCACTACCTACAATGAGCAGTTCTTC. It translates to CASSTTYNEQFF.